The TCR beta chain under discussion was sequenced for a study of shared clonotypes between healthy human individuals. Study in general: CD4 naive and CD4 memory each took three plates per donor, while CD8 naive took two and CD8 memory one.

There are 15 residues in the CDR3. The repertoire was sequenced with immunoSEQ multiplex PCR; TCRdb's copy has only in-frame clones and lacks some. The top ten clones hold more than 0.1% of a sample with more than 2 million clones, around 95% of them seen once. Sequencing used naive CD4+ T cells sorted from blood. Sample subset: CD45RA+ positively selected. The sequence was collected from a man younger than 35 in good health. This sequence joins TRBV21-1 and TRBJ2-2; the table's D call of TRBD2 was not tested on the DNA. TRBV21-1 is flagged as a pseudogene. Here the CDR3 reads CASSRRTIRSGELFF. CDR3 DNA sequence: TGTGCCAGCAGCCGCCGGACTATTCGGAGCGGGGAGCTGTTTTTT.